The 2 T cell receptor beta chains below were found in one sample sequenced in a study of blood T cell repertoires in COVID-19. Generated by immunoSEQ multiplex PCR, the TCRdb table keeps only in-frame clones and is missing some. Of about 75,000 clones listed, 75% to 90% were seen once; the top ten hold over 2.5%. The sample taken for sequencing was peripheral blood. These receptors originate from a human donor in a cohort sampled during active COVID-19.

This chain links TRBV7-8 with TRBJ2-5; D gene ambiguous. The CDR3 length is 11 residues. V was clipped by 4 bases and J by 5 bases, with 5 bases between them. CDR1 SGHVS and CDR2 FQNEAQ come from the germline V gene. The CDR3 DNA is TGTGCCAGCAGCTCGTTTGAGACCCAGTACTTC. This encodes CASSSFETQYF. Full variable domain (outside the CDR3, taken from reference TRBV7-8 and TRBJ2-5): GAGVSQSPRYKVAKRGQDVALRCDPISGHVSLFWYQQALGQGPEFLTYFQNEAQLDKSGLPSDRFFAERPEGSVSTLKIQRTQQEDSAVYLCASSSFETQYFGPGTRLLVL.

CDR3 in DNA: TGTGCCAGCAGCTGGGGGACAGGGGGAGGCAATGAGCAGTTCTTC. It yields the protein CASSWGTGGGNEQFF. V usage is TRBV5-6 and J usage is TRBJ2-1; the match to TRBD1 covers 11 bases. With V trimmed by 3 bases and J by 6 bases, 5 bases remained unmatched. The CDR3 covers 15 residues. Germline V CDR1 and CDR2: SGHDT, YYEEEE.